A single sample gave rise to the 24 T cell receptor beta chains below, sequenced in a study of blood T cell repertoires in COVID-19. Sequencing used immunoSEQ multiplex PCR; TCRdb keeps in-frame clones, though not all of them. This sample carries roughly 250,000 clones, approximately 86% of them seen once, and the ten largest clones take more than 6%. Material for sequencing was peripheral blood. Receptor source: a woman aged 60-75 years with active or convalescent COVID-19.

The chain employs TRBV5-1 and TRBJ2-5; a possible D gene is TRBD2 (5 bases). Trimming pared 4 bases from V and 5 bases from J, leaving 18 bases between. Germline V gene data show CDR1 as SGHRS and CDR2 as YFSETQ. This CDR3 spans 15 amino acids. The CDR3 DNA follows: TGCGCCAGCAGCATAGGACCTGGATGGGAGGAGACCCAGTACTTC. This translates into CASSIGPGWEETQYF.

The chain is built from TRBV27 and TRBJ2-7; unclear D gene. The V end was cut by 2 bases, the J end by 0 bases, with 5 bases between. The CDR3 runs 13 residues. Germline V gene lookup returns CDR1 MNHEY and CDR2 SMNVEV (reference sequence). CDR3 coding DNA: TGTGCCAGCAGTTTAGGAGACTCCTACGAGCAGTACGTC. It is translated as CASSLGDSYEQYV.

The table lists this clone with a few counts. The chain has TRBV2 and TRBJ2-3, with 10 bases aligning to TRBD2. The CDR3 runs to 15 residues. In germline, CDR1 is SNHLY, CDR2 FYNNEI. Trimming at V came to 5 bases and at J to 3 bases, leaving 5 bases not matched to a gene. The CDR3 here is CASSYSSGSTDTQYF. The CDR3 DNA reads as TGTGCCAGCAGTTACTCTAGCGGGAGTACAGATACGCAGTATTTT.

This chain connects TRBV28 to TRBJ1-2; D perhaps matches TRBD1 (6 bases). V lost 2 bases and J lost 0, with 13 bases in between. Germline V gene sequence: CDR1 MDHEN, CDR2 SYDVKM. The CDR3 consists of 16 residues. DNA of the CDR3: TGTGCCAGCAGTTTACCCGGGGAGGGGGCTAACTATGGCTACACCTTC. Its translation is CASSLPGEGANYGYTF.

The chain uses TRBV6-5 and TRBJ1-2, with 7 bases that match TRBD1. This CDR3 comprises 13 residues. Germline CDR1 reads MNHEY; CDR2 reads SVGAGI. V shed 6 bases, J shed 8 bases, and the junction held 9 bases outside the gene matches. CDR3 in amino acids: CASRRQGGFGYTF. As DNA, the CDR3 is TGTGCCAGCAGGCGACAGGGCGGATTCGGCTACACCTTC.

The genes are TRBV9 and TRBJ1-2; 9 bases align to TRBD1. Trimming at V came to 0 bases and at J to 8 bases, leaving 8 bases not matched to a gene. This CDR3 is 15 amino acids long. Germline V gene lookup returns CDR1 SGDLS and CDR2 YYNGEE. As DNA, the CDR3 is TGTGCCAGCAGCGTAGGGGGACAGGGCTTTCGGGGCTACACCTTC. Its translation is CASSVGGQGFRGYTF.

The gene calls are TRBV19 and TRBJ2-3; D is possibly TRBD2 (6 bases). The CDR3 is 18 residues long. V gave up 4 bases and J gave up 2 bases, with 22 bases separating them. The V gene's germline CDR1 is LNHDA and CDR2 SQIVND (reference sequence). This CDR3 is CASSKRPGELANTDTQYF. DNA of the CDR3: TGTGCCAGTAGTAAAAGACCGGGAGAATTAGCTAACACAGATACGCAGTATTTT.

V and J are TRBV6-5 and TRBJ1-2; the D gene is possibly TRBD1 (5 bases). Germline lookup yields CDR1 MNHEY and CDR2 SVGAGI. The germline V and J ends were trimmed by 6 bases and 7 bases, with 21 bases remaining between them. The CDR3 spans 15 residues. The CDR3 region is CASRPGTAVQGGYTF. CDR3 sequence (DNA): TGTGCCAGCAGACCCGGGACTGCGGTGCAGGGTGGCTACACCTTC.

J is TRBJ1-4 and V is TRBV19; 8 bases are shared with TRBD1. The CDR3 consists of 14 residues. The J segment lost 5 bases and the V segment lost 6 bases, leaving 5 bases of the junction unmatched. Per germline, CDR1 LNHDA and CDR2 SQIVND (reference sequence). The CDR3 here is CASRRQGSNEKLFF. CDR3 sequence (DNA): TGTGCCAGTAGACGACAGGGGAGCAATGAAAAACTGTTTTTT.

The rearrangement links TRBV18 to TRBJ2-3, with TRBD1 identical over 7 bases. V was pared by 5 bases and J by 2 bases, with 7 bases of the junction left unmatched. The germline V gene has CDR1 KGHSH and CDR2 LQKENI. The CDR3 contains 15 residues. For the CDR3, the DNA is TGTGCCAGCTCAGACAGGGACGGCAACACAGATACGCAGTATTTT. This translates into CASSDRDGNTDTQYF.

The chain's CDR3 is CASSPVGGDTEAFF. For the CDR3, the DNA is TGTGCCAGCAGCCCGGTGGGGGGGGACACTGAAGCTTTCTTT. The rearrangement links TRBV6-5 to TRBJ1-1, with D possibly matching TRBD1 (5 bases). V shed 6 bases and J shed 3 bases, with 14 bases lying between them. Germline CDR1 and CDR2: MNHEY and SVGAGI. This CDR3 contains 14 residues.

This chain uses TRBV2 with TRBJ2-2; TRBD2 is a possible D gene (6 bases). The CDR3 loop spans 14 amino acids. V dropped 4 bases and J dropped 3 bases, with 9 bases sitting between them. CDR1 is SNHLY, CDR2 FYNNEI, per germline. The CDR3 spells CASSGRGDTGELFF. The CDR3 DNA follows: TGTGCCAGCAGTGGGCGCGGGGACACCGGGGAGCTGTTTTTT. The whole variable domain, remainder taken from reference TRBV2 and TRBJ2-2, is EPEVTQTPSHQVTQMGQEVILRCVPISNHLYFYWYRQILGQKVEFLVSFYNNEISEKSEIFDDQFSVERPDGSNFTLKIRSTKLEDSAMYFCASSGRGDTGELFFGEGSRLTVL.

The chain carries TRBV19 and TRBJ1-5; D not certain. The CDR3 is 16 residues long. With 3 bases removed from V and 1 base from J, the gap between germline ends came to 13 bases. CDR1 is LNHDA and CDR2 is SQIVND in the germline V gene (reference sequence). CDR3 sequence reads: CASSISPRLSNQPQHF. DNA of the CDR3: TGTGCCAGTAGTATTAGCCCACGGTTGAGCAATCAGCCCCAGCATTTT.

The V gene is TRBV6-5, the J gene TRBJ2-2, with D possibly TRBD1 on 6 matching bases. Germline V CDR1 and CDR2: MNHEY, SVGAGI. The V gene lost 7 bases and the J gene lost 4 bases, with 10 bases spanning the gap. This CDR3 is built from 13 residues. The CDR3, as DNA: TGTGCCAGCACTCCAGGGGCCACCGGGGAGCTGTTTTTT. As protein: CASTPGATGELFF.

The rearrangement links TRBV4-1 to TRBJ2-1; 9 bases agree with TRBD2. J lost 7 bases, V lost 1 base, and 14 bases had no gene match. The CDR3 sequence is 18 residues long. Looked up from germline, CDR1 is MGHRA and CDR2 is YSYEKL. The CDR3 DNA reads TGCGCCAGCAGCCAAGCTACCCGAACCAGCGGGAGGAGTAATGAGCAGTTCTTC. Protein: CASSQATRTSGRSNEQFF.

The V and J genes are TRBV9 and TRBJ2-7; 10 bases align to TRBD2. With V trimmed by 4 bases and J by 9 bases, 13 bases remained unmatched. The CDR3 runs to 15 residues. The germline gives CDR1 SGDLS, CDR2 YYNGEE. The CDR3 nucleotides are TGTGCCAGCAGCCCAAGGACTAGCGGCCGTTCAGGGCAGTACTTC. This translates into CASSPRTSGRSGQYF.

The V gene is TRBV5-6, the J gene TRBJ1-4, with a possible D match to TRBD1 (5 bases). This CDR3 spans 15 amino acids. V was shortened by 3 bases and J by 7 bases, with 16 bases between the two germline ends. The V gene's germline CDR1 is SGHDT and CDR2 YYEEEE. As DNA, the CDR3 is TGTGCCAGCAGCTCCCCGGGGGGGTTCGGTGAAAAACTGTTTTTT. Translating it yields CASSSPGGFGEKLFF.

The chain employs TRBV5-1 and TRBJ2-3; TRBD2 agrees at 13 bases. V was clipped by 2 bases and J by 5 bases; unmatched bases: 5. Germline values: CDR1 SGHRS, CDR2 YFSETQ. This CDR3 comprises 16 residues. In DNA form, the CDR3 reads TGCGCCAGCAGCTTCGAACTAGCGGGGGGGCTAGATACGCAGTATTTT. Translation: CASSFELAGGLDTQYF.

This clone showed up just once. The chain is built from TRBV6-5 and TRBJ1-5; 10 bases agree with TRBD1. The CDR3 has 15 residues. In germline, CDR1 is MNHEY, CDR2 SVGAGI. V shed 6 bases, J shed 5 bases, and the junction held 7 bases outside the gene matches. The chain's CDR3 is CASSSDRGQYQPQHF. CDR3 DNA: TGTGCCAGCAGCAGCGACAGGGGGCAGTATCAGCCCCAGCATTTT.

This clone appeared a single time. J is TRBJ1-4 and V is TRBV2, with D unresolved. The CDR3 spans 13 residues. Trimming took 8 bases from V and 7 from J, leaving 14 bases between them. Germline V gives CDR1 SNHLY, CDR2 FYNNEI. The CDR3 region has the DNA TGTGCCAGCGCGGGTCTTACCACTGAAAAACTGTTTTTT. Amino acid sequence: CASAGLTTEKLFF.

This clone was recorded only once. The chain couples TRBV27 to TRBJ1-6; D remains ambiguous. The CDR3 consists of 12 residues. Deletions cut 4 bases from V and 10 bases from J, with 8 bases between. The germline gives CDR1 MNHEY, CDR2 SMNVEV (reference sequence). The CDR3 region has the DNA TGTGCCAGCAGTTCGACTTGGTCACCCCTCCACTTT. This translates into CASSSTWSPLHF.

The gene calls are TRBV29-1 and TRBJ2-3; 14 bases agree with TRBD2. J was trimmed by 5 bases and V by 3 bases; bases with no gene match: 1. The CDR3 is 14 residues long. CDR1 is SQVTM, CDR2 ANQGSEA, per germline. CDR3 amino acids: CSVEGTSGRDTQYF. CDR3 bases: TGCAGCGTTGAGGGGACTAGCGGGAGAGATACGCAGTATTTT.

The chain links TRBV7-2 to TRBJ1-5, with D maybe TRBD1 (5 bases). V was shortened by 1 base and J by 9 bases, with 16 bases between the two germline ends. The CDR3 spans 15 residues. CDR1 and CDR2 (germline): SGHTA, FQGNSA. CDR3 in DNA: TGTGCCAGCAGCTTAGAGGCAGGGCCCGGTCGGCCCCAGCATTTT. Amino acids: CASSLEAGPGRPQHF.

The chain couples TRBV7-3 to TRBJ1-1; the match to TRBD1 covers 7 bases. CDR1 and CDR2 from the germline V gene are SGHTA and FQGTGA. With 1 base clipped from V and 2 bases from J, the junction kept 7 bases outside the gene matches. This CDR3 region has 16 residues. The CDR3 DNA sequence: TGTGCCAGCAGCTTAAGGGGTAACAGGGGAAACACTGAAGCTTTCTTT. Amino acid sequence: CASSLRGNRGNTEAFF.